This entry lists 25 T cell receptor beta chains sequenced from one sample in a study of blood T cell repertoires in COVID-19. Only in-frame clones appear in the TCRdb table, and some are missing; sequencing was by immunoSEQ multiplex PCR. This sample has a few hundred thousand clones, with 75% to 90% found just once. The specimen sequenced was peripheral blood. The receptor set was obtained from a man aged 25 to 40 who had recovered from COVID-19.

The V call is TRBV4-3, the J call TRBJ1-2, with 8 bases lining up with TRBD1. Germline V lookup: CDR1 LGHNA, CDR2 YSLEER. Germline trimming cut 2 bases from V and 4 bases from J; bases unmatched to any gene: 6. This CDR3 is built from 15 residues. The CDR3 protein is CASSQFSGGVYGYTF. The CDR3 DNA reads as TGCGCCAGCAGCCAATTCTCAGGGGGCGTCTATGGCTACACCTTC.

The chain recombines TRBV7-9 with TRBJ1-4; the D is unclear. CDR1 and CDR2 (germline): SEHNR, FQNEAQ (reference sequence). The CDR3 is made up of 16 amino acids. With 4 bases removed from V and 0 bases from J, the gap between germline ends came to 12 bases. CDR3 in amino acids: CASSYYPVATNEKLFF. The CDR3 coding sequence is TGTGCCAGCAGCTACTACCCAGTGGCAACTAATGAAAAACTGTTTTTT.

This chain connects TRBV7-9 to TRBJ1-5; 8 bases fit TRBD1. The V gene end was trimmed by 1 base and the J gene end by 6 bases; junction bases not matched to a gene: 11. Germline loops: CDR1 SEHNR, CDR2 FQNEAQ (reference sequence). The CDR3 sequence is 17 residues long. For the CDR3, the DNA is TGTGCCAGCAGCTTAGGGAGGGTAGACAGGGGAAGTCAGCCCCAGCATTTT. Its translation: CASSLGRVDRGSQPQHF.

This sequence joins TRBV6-5 and TRBJ1-6; possible D gene TRBD1, 5 bases. The V end lost 0 bases, the J end lost 7 bases, and 13 bases lay between the germline ends. This CDR3 comprises 16 residues. The germline V gene has CDR1 MNHEY and CDR2 SVGAGI. DNA of the CDR3: TGTGCCAGCAGTTACTCGATAGTTGCAGGGAATTCACCCCTCCACTTT. This encodes CASSYSIVAGNSPLHF.

This chain joins TRBV6-5 and TRBJ2-1, with 7 nucleotides matching TRBD1. This CDR3 contains 13 residues. Germline V lookup: CDR1 MNHEY, CDR2 SVGAGI. Trimming cost V 6 bases and J 8 bases; bases outside gene matches: 7. CDR3 sequence: CASRPQGVHEQFF. CDR3 DNA sequence: TGTGCCAGCAGACCCCAGGGGGTCCATGAGCAGTTCTTC.

The chain links TRBV20-1 to TRBJ2-1; 12 bases are shared with TRBD2. The CDR3 covers 14 residues. V lost 3 bases to trimming and J lost 6 bases; unmatched junction nucleotides: 3. CDR1 and CDR2 from the germline V gene are DFQATT and SNEGSKA (reference sequence). CDR3 amino acids: CSASPSGGVNEQFF. CDR3 DNA: TGCAGTGCTAGTCCTAGCGGGGGGGTCAATGAGCAGTTCTTC.

The gene calls are TRBV10-3 and TRBJ2-1; 8 bases agree with TRBD1. Germline V lookup: CDR1 ENHRY, CDR2 SYGVKD. V lost 7 bases and J lost 5; bases outside the gene matches: 10. The CDR3 is 15 residues long. CDR3 sequence: CAIMSPGQEDNEQFF. In nucleotides, the CDR3 is TGTGCCATCATGTCCCCGGGACAGGAGGACAATGAGCAGTTCTTC.

The chain combines TRBV27 with TRBJ1-4; possibly TRBD1 for D (5 bases). CDR1 MNHEY and CDR2 SMNVEV come from the germline V gene (reference sequence). Deletions cut 5 bases from V and 7 bases from J, with 20 bases between. The CDR3 is 16 residues long. The CDR3 region has the DNA TGTGCCAGCAGTCTAACCGGACGGGGGTGGGGTGAAAAACTGTTTTTT. This encodes CASSLTGRGWGEKLFF.

This clone was seen once. This chain joins TRBV6-2 or TRBV6-3 and TRBJ2-5, with 13 bases that match TRBD2. The CDR3 is made up of 17 amino acids. Unmatched junction bases numbered 4, after V lost 0 bases and J lost 3 bases. Germline V gene sequence: CDR1 MNHEY, CDR2 SVGEGT. The CDR3 protein is CASSYSTSGGEEETQYF. Written as DNA, the CDR3 is TGTGCCAGCAGTTACTCTACTAGCGGGGGGGAAGAAGAGACCCAGTACTTC.

This chain joins TRBV5-1 and TRBJ2-7; D not resolved. CDR3 length: 12 amino acids. Germline V lookup: CDR1 SGHRS, CDR2 YFSETQ. V dropped 2 bases and J dropped 5 bases, with 8 bases sitting between them. The CDR3 DNA follows: TGCGCCAGCAGCTTTGATGGCCACGAGCAGTACTTC. It is translated as CASSFDGHEQYF.

The rearrangement joins TRBV25-1 to TRBJ2-2, with D possibly being TRBD1 (5 bases). The CDR3 spans 16 residues. Between the trimmed V and J ends, which lost 3 bases and 5 bases, there was a span of 16 bases. The V gene's germline CDR1 is MGHDK and CDR2 SYGVNS. The CDR3 reads CASSEGWGDRTGELFF. The CDR3 DNA is TGTGCCAGCAGTGAGGGGTGGGGCGACAGAACCGGGGAGCTGTTTTTT. Together with reference TRBV25-1 and TRBJ2-2, the CDR3 gives the full variable domain: EADIYQTPRYLVIGTGKKITLECSQTMGHDKMYWYQQDPGMELHLIHYSYGVNSTEKGDLSSESTVSRIRTEHFPLTLESARPSHTSQYLCASSEGWGDRTGELFFGEGSRLTVL.

The chain uses TRBV7-5 and TRBJ1-2; TRBD1, the table's D call, was not compared with the DNA. TRBV7-5 is deemed a pseudogene. This CDR3 contains 18 residues. The CDR3 spells CVRSLVGPKKYNIYGYTF. CDR3 sequence (DNA): TGTGTCAGAAGCTTAGTGGGGCCAAAGAAATACAACATCTATGGCTACACCTTC.

The table lists this clone with a count of one. The chain joins TRBV6-5 to TRBJ2-7; 9 nucleotides line up with TRBD1. Losses at the gene ends were 6 bases for V and 3 bases for J; bases not matched to a gene: 6. This CDR3 spans 14 amino acids. Germline V gene sequence: CDR1 MNHEY, CDR2 SVGAGI. The DNA for the CDR3 is TGTGCCAGCAGATTATACAGGGGGCACTACGAGCAGTACTTC. It yields the protein CASRLYRGHYEQYF.

The chain recombines TRBV3-1 (or the pseudogene TRBV3-2) with TRBJ1-5; TRBD1 is a possible D gene (6 bases). The CDR3 runs 16 residues. Germline V lookup: CDR1 LGHDT, CDR2 YNNKEL (reference sequence). With 1 base removed from V and 5 bases from J, the gap between germline ends came to 15 bases. CDR3 in amino acids: CASSQGGRGGDQPQHF. DNA of the CDR3: TGTGCCAGCAGCCAAGGGGGACGGGGGGGCGATCAGCCCCAGCATTTT.

The J gene is TRBJ1-1, the V gene TRBV9; D is possibly TRBD1 (6 bases). CDR3 length: 12 residues. Germline CDR1 is SGDLS and CDR2 is YYNGEE. V lost 4 bases and J 11 bases, leaving 15 bases between the germline ends. The DNA of the CDR3 is TGTGCCAGCAGCCCGGGGGGCGCCCAGGCTTTCTTT. This gives the protein CASSPGGAQAFF.

This rearrangement joins TRBV6-6 to TRBJ2-1, with a weak D call TRBD2 (5 bases). The V and J ends lost 6 bases and 7 bases respectively, with 13 bases between them. This CDR3 is built from 13 residues. Germline V gene sequence: CDR1 MNHNY, CDR2 SVGAGI (reference sequence). DNA for the CDR3: TGTGCCAGCAGCTCGGACTTCCTAAATGAGCAGTTCTTC. It yields the protein CASSSDFLNEQFF.

J is TRBJ2-1 and V is TRBV18, with 13 bases matching TRBD2. V was pared by 2 bases and J by 0 bases, with 1 base of the junction left unmatched. The CDR3 loop spans 17 amino acids. The germline CDR1 and CDR2 sequences are KGHSH and LQKENI. CDR3 nucleotides: TGTGCCAGCTCACCAAGGACTAGCGGGAGCTCCTACAATGAGCAGTTCTTC. Amino acids: CASSPRTSGSSYNEQFF.

The V call is TRBV5-1, the J call TRBJ1-1, with a weak D call TRBD1 (5 bases). The V gene lost 6 bases and the J gene lost 1 base, with 16 bases spanning the gap. Germline CDR1 reads SGHRS; CDR2 reads YFSETQ. The CDR3 runs to 15 residues. The CDR3 DNA is TGCGCCAGCACCGTGGCCCAGGGTCCGAACACTGAAGCTTTCTTT. Its translation: CASTVAQGPNTEAFF.

V gene TRBV12-5 combines with J gene TRBJ1-4; D is unclear. V was clipped by 1 base and J by 8 bases, with 5 bases between them. This CDR3 comprises 12 residues. Germline CDR1 and CDR2: LGHNT and FRNRAP. The CDR3 loop is CASGLGLEKLFF. As DNA, the CDR3 is TGTGCTAGTGGTTTGGGACTAGAAAAACTGTTTTTT.

The chain is built from TRBV14 and TRBJ1-1, with D maybe TRBD1 (5 bases). From germline, CDR1 is SGHDN and CDR2 FVKESK. V shed 9 bases and J shed 8 bases, with 7 bases lying between them. This CDR3 has 9 amino acids. The CDR3 nucleotides are TGTGCCAGTAAGGGGGAAGCTTTCTTT. It is translated as CASKGEAFF.

The chain couples TRBV6-4 to TRBJ1-4; TRBD1 agrees at 8 bases. The CDR3 spans 14 residues. The V segment lost 5 bases and the J segment 6 bases; nucleotides outside the gene matches: 5. Looked up from germline, CDR1 is MRHNA and CDR2 is SNTAGT. The CDR3 nucleotides read TGTGCCAGCAGTCGAGGGACAGGCGATGAAAAACTGTTTTTT. This translates into CASSRGTGDEKLFF.

This sequence joins TRBV9 and TRBJ2-3; 9 nucleotides align to TRBD2. Losses at the gene ends were 3 bases for V and 7 bases for J; bases not matched to a gene: 12. Germline V gives CDR1 SGDLS, CDR2 YYNGEE. The CDR3 extends over 16 amino acids. Here the CDR3 DNA reads TGTGCCAGCAGCGCCGAGCTGGGACTAGCTAAGAATACGCAGTATTTT. Amino acids: CASSAELGLAKNTQYF.

This clone was seen just once. CDR3 nucleotide sequence: TGCGCCAGCAGTCCGGGACAGGGAAATTCACCCCTCCACTTT. Protein: CASSPGQGNSPLHF. The rearrangement uses TRBV10-2 and TRBJ1-6; 9 nucleotides match TRBD1. The J segment lost 7 bases and the V segment lost 5 bases, leaving 3 bases of the junction unmatched. The CDR3 is 14 amino acids. CDR1 is WSHSY and CDR2 is SAAADI in the germline V gene.

The gene calls are TRBV6-2 or TRBV6-3 and TRBJ2-1; no clear D. CDR3 size: 17 residues. V dropped 2 bases and J dropped 3 bases, with 17 bases sitting between them. CDR1 is MNHEY, CDR2 SVGEGT, per germline. The CDR3 reads CASSYPVLTRFYNEQFF. DNA of the CDR3: TGTGCCAGCAGTTACCCCGTCCTCACCCGGTTCTACAATGAGCAGTTCTTC.

This rearrangement joins TRBV5-5 to TRBJ1-4; D is uncertain. V lost 0 bases and J 8 bases, leaving 11 bases between the germline ends. The CDR3 sequence is 14 residues long. Germline lookup yields CDR1 SGHKS and CDR2 YYEKEE (reference sequence). In DNA, the CDR3 is TGTGCCAGCAGCTTGGCGGGTTTTGGGGAAAAACTGTTTTTT. Translated: CASSLAGFGEKLFF.